Shown below are 29 T cell receptor beta chains from a single sample sequenced in a study of shared clonotypes between healthy human individuals. Assay: immunoSEQ multiplex PCR; the TCRdb copy retains only in-frame clones and omits some. The sample includes approximately 1.4 million clones, approximately 98% seen only once; the top ten take approximately 0.44%. The sample was naive CD4+ T cells sorted from blood. Subset denoted: CD45RA+ positively selected. Every receptor here comes from a man aged 30-40 years in good health.

This clone showed up just once. The rearrangement uses TRBV5-1 and TRBJ1-5, with 7 bases fitting TRBD1. Germline lookup yields CDR1 SGHRS and CDR2 YFSETQ. The CDR3 extends over 16 amino acids. V trimming: 0 bases; J trimming: 0 bases; junction bases outside the gene matches: 3. The CDR3 region is CASSLDGQVSNQPQHF. CDR3 DNA: TGCGCCAGCAGCTTGGACGGACAGGTTAGCAATCAGCCCCAGCATTTT.

The J gene is TRBJ2-1, the V gene TRBV10-1; D is unresolved. CDR3 length: 16 residues. Trimming removed 5 bases from V and 0 bases from J, with 14 bases in between. The germline CDR1 and CDR2 sequences are WNHNN and SYGVQD (reference sequence). As DNA, the CDR3 is TGCGCCAGCAGTCAAGACGGTCCGAGCTCCTACAATGAGCAGTTCTTC. It encodes CASSQDGPSSYNEQFF.

The chain recombines TRBV10-3 with TRBJ1-3; tentatively, D is TRBD1 (5 bases). In germline, CDR1 is ENHRY, CDR2 SYGVKD. The CDR3 sequence is 19 residues long. V was clipped by 7 bases and J by 0 bases, with 25 bases between them. CDR3 sequence reads: CAINHGQTGPAHSGNTIYF. The CDR3 DNA reads as TGTGCCATCAATCATGGGCAAACGGGGCCCGCTCACTCTGGAAACACCATATATTTT.

The rearrangement links TRBV18 to TRBJ2-3; D not certain. V lost 0 bases to trimming and J lost 5 bases, with 9 bases between them. Germline assignment: CDR1 KGHSH and CDR2 LQKENI. The CDR3 totals 14 residues. The CDR3, as DNA: TGTGCCAGCTCACCACCGTCCACTGGAGATACGCAGTATTTT. Translating it yields CASSPPSTGDTQYF.

The V gene is TRBV18, the J gene TRBJ1-1; tentatively, D is TRBD1 (6 bases). The germline gives CDR1 KGHSH, CDR2 LQKENI. CDR3 length: 18 amino acids. The V end lost 2 bases, the J end lost 0 bases, and 19 bases lay between the germline ends. The CDR3 DNA is TGTGCCAGCTCACCAATGGACTCAGTTGGGGGCCTGAACACTGAAGCTTTCTTT. It is translated as CASSPMDSVGGLNTEAFF.

This clone has just one count. For the CDR3, the DNA is TGTGCCTTGTCAACAGCGAACTCCTACGAGCAGTACTTC. Its protein is CALSTANSYEQYF. The chain employs TRBV30 and TRBJ2-7; D remains ambiguous. Germline V gene data show CDR1 as GTSNPN and CDR2 as SVGIG (reference sequence). Trimming pared 7 bases from V and 0 bases from J, leaving 13 bases between. The CDR3 runs 13 residues.

The CDR3 nucleotides read TGCGCCAGCAGCCAATTAGGGGGCGACGATCAGCCCCAGCATTTT. Its translation: CASSQLGGDDQPQHF. The chain carries TRBV4-1 and TRBJ1-5, with 7 bases aligning to TRBD1. V lost 2 bases to trimming and J lost 5 bases; unmatched junction nucleotides: 6. The V gene's germline CDR1 is MGHRA and CDR2 YSYEKL. CDR3 size: 15 residues.

V usage is TRBV5-1 and J usage is TRBJ1-2, with a possible D match to TRBD1 (5 bases). The CDR3 has 12 amino acids. Per the germline V gene, CDR1 is SGHRS and CDR2 is YFSETQ. V was trimmed by 4 bases and J by 8 bases, leaving 12 bases between them. CDR3 sequence (DNA): TGCGCCAGCAGCAACACCAGGGACGGCTACACCTTC. Protein: CASSNTRDGYTF.

CDR3 nucleotides: TGTGCCAGCAGCCAAGGACAGGGGATGGGCGAGACCCAGTACTTC. As protein: CASSQGQGMGETQYF. J is TRBJ2-5 and V is TRBV4-2, with TRBD1 matching over 8 bases. The trim removed 1 base at V and 5 bases at J, leaving 6 bases unmatched. The CDR3 contains 15 residues. Germline V gene sequence: CDR1 LGHNA, CDR2 YNFKEQ.

The gene calls are TRBV18 and TRBJ2-3; 16 nucleotides match TRBD2. CDR1 KGHSH and CDR2 LQKENI come from the germline V gene. The V gene end was trimmed by 0 bases and the J gene end by 2 bases; junction bases not matched to a gene: 2. CDR3 length: 18 amino acids. CDR3 residues: CASSPPGLAGGITDTQYF. The CDR3 coding sequence is TGTGCCAGCTCACCACCGGGACTAGCGGGAGGGATCACAGATACGCAGTATTTT.

The chain joins TRBV5-6 to TRBJ1-3; D unclear. This CDR3 spans 16 amino acids. With 0 bases removed from V and 0 bases from J, the gap between germline ends came to 10 bases. The germline gives CDR1 SGHDT, CDR2 YYEEEE. For the CDR3, the DNA is TGTGCCAGCAGCTTGGGTCTCAGAGTCTCTGGAAACACCATATATTTT. Its protein is CASSLGLRVSGNTIYF.

The J gene is TRBJ1-1, the V gene TRBV6-5; D might be TRBD1 (5 bases). In germline, CDR1 is MNHEY, CDR2 SVGAGI. The CDR3 length is 13 residues. The V end was cut by 7 bases, the J end by 3 bases, with 12 bases between. CDR3 DNA sequence: TGTGCCAGCAACCAGGGTGTTTACACTGAAGCTTTCTTT. Amino acids: CASNQGVYTEAFF.

The gene calls are TRBV7-9 and TRBJ2-5; 13 bases are shared with TRBD2. This CDR3 has 17 amino acids. J lost 4 bases, V lost 3 bases, and 8 bases had no gene match. Germline V gives CDR1 SEHNR, CDR2 FQNEAQ (reference sequence). The CDR3 sequence: CASSFGLAGEGGETQYF. For the CDR3, the DNA is TGTGCCAGCAGCTTTGGACTAGCGGGAGAAGGAGGAGAGACCCAGTACTTC.

The J gene is TRBJ1-1, the V gene TRBV29-1; D gene uncertain. The CDR3 is made up of 13 amino acids. The V gene's germline CDR1 is SQVTM and CDR2 ANQGSEA. The V and J ends lost 2 bases and 6 bases respectively, with 13 bases between them. This chain's CDR3 is CSVERKMGPEAFF. CDR3 in DNA: TGCAGCGTTGAACGTAAGATGGGCCCTGAAGCTTTCTTT.

The chain couples TRBV19 to TRBJ2-1; D gene ambiguous. V was trimmed by 0 bases and J by 4 bases, leaving 4 bases between them. The CDR3 is 13 amino acids. Germline V CDR1 and CDR2: LNHDA, SQIVND (reference sequence). CDR3 protein: CASSIERYNEQFF. The CDR3 nucleotides are TGTGCCAGTAGTATAGAAAGGTACAATGAGCAGTTCTTC.

The V call is TRBV15, the J call TRBJ1-4; TRBD1 might be the D (6 bases). CDR1 and CDR2 from the germline V gene are LNHNV and YYDKDF (reference sequence). The length of the CDR3 is 16 residues. V lost 0 bases and J 7 bases, leaving 15 bases between the germline ends. The CDR3 DNA sequence: TGTGCCACCAGCAGAGAGACACAGGGCGGGAGTGAAAAACTGTTTTTT. Translating it yields CATSRETQGGSEKLFF.

The J gene is TRBJ2-2, the V gene TRBV9; 9 bases align to TRBD1. J lost 6 bases, V lost 4 bases, and 4 bases had no gene match. Germline V gives CDR1 SGDLS, CDR2 YYNGEE. CDR3 length equals 14 residues. CDR3 coding DNA: TGTGCCAGCAGCCCTCGACAGGGGGCCGGGGAGCTGTTTTTT. Encoded protein: CASSPRQGAGELFF.

V gene TRBV4-3 combines with J gene TRBJ1-5, with 10 bases fitting TRBD1. Germline trimming cut 5 bases from V and 7 bases from J; bases unmatched to any gene: 5. Germline CDR1 reads LGHNA; CDR2 reads YSLEER. The CDR3 has 14 residues. The CDR3 protein is CASSSRTGGQPQHF. CDR3 nucleotide sequence: TGCGCCAGCAGCTCTCGGACAGGGGGGCAGCCCCAGCATTTT.

The rearrangement links TRBV18 to TRBJ2-5; D is undetermined. The V end was cut by 3 bases, the J end by 6 bases, with 14 bases between. The CDR3 consists of 14 residues. Germline V gene sequence: CDR1 KGHSH, CDR2 LQKENI. The CDR3 coding sequence is TGTGCCAGCTCACCCGGTTATACTATAAAGACCCAGTACTTC. As protein: CASSPGYTIKTQYF.

This clone was observed a single time. V and J are TRBV27 and TRBJ1-5; 7 positions agree with TRBD1. This CDR3 comprises 15 residues. Germline-derived CDR1 and CDR2 are MNHEY and SMNVEV (reference sequence). V lost 1 base and J lost 7; bases outside the gene matches: 7. CDR3 coding DNA: TGTGCCAGCAGTTTATATCAGGGGGTGAAGCAGCCCCAGCATTTT. Translation gives CASSLYQGVKQPQHF.

This chain links TRBV7-9 with TRBJ1-1, with 10 nucleotides matching TRBD1. The CDR3 totals 14 residues. Per germline, CDR1 SEHNR and CDR2 FQNEAQ (reference sequence). V shed 6 bases and J 3 bases; nucleotides not matched to a gene: 4. As DNA, the CDR3 is TGTGCCAGCAGTTTGGACAGGGGGTACACTGAAGCTTTCTTT. This sequence encodes CASSLDRGYTEAFF.

The chain combines TRBV7-8 with TRBJ1-5; tentative D call: TRBD1 (6 bases). Germline V lookup: CDR1 SGHVS, CDR2 FQNEAQ. This CDR3 comprises 16 residues. Between the trimmed V and J ends, which lost 1 base and 8 bases, there was a span of 18 bases. The CDR3 here is CASSLVSRAGEEPQHF. For the CDR3, the DNA is TGTGCCAGCAGCTTAGTCTCTCGGGCAGGGGAAGAGCCCCAGCATTTT.

There are a few counts of this clone. V and J are TRBV20-1 and TRBJ2-5; D gene ambiguous. The CDR3 covers 11 residues. Deletions cut 6 bases from V and 1 base from J, with 6 bases between. Germline CDR1 is DFQATT and CDR2 is SNEGSKA (reference sequence). The CDR3 sequence: CSAGPQETQYF. CDR3 in DNA: TGCAGTGCCGGTCCCCAAGAGACCCAGTACTTC.

The J gene is TRBJ2-2, the V gene TRBV7-2; TRBD1 or TRBD2 may be the D gene (6 bases each). V was pared by 5 bases and J by 5 bases, with 21 bases between. The CDR3 is made up of 17 amino acids. Germline assignment: CDR1 SGHTA and CDR2 FQGNSA. In DNA form, the CDR3 reads TGTGCCAGCAGCCCCCGGGCGACGGGGGCGGGGACCGGGGAGCTGTTTTTT. It is translated as CASSPRATGAGTGELFF.

The chain couples TRBV19 to TRBJ2-7; perhaps TRBD1 as D (6 bases). The CDR3 totals 13 residues. Trimming cost V 5 bases and J 2 bases, with 10 bases left between them. Germline V gives CDR1 LNHDA, CDR2 SQIVND (reference sequence). CDR3: CASSSDRAYEQYF. As DNA, the CDR3 is TGTGCCAGTAGTTCGGACAGAGCCTACGAGCAGTACTTC.

The sample holds one count of this clone. The same CDR3 also results from other DNA sequences found in this sample. The chain links TRBV28 to TRBJ2-7; 9 bases are shared with TRBD2. The CDR3 covers 14 residues. In germline, CDR1 is MDHEN, CDR2 SYDVKM. Trimming at V came to 3 bases and at J to 4 bases, leaving 4 bases not matched to a gene. In DNA, the CDR3 is TGTGCCAGCAGTTTTAGCGGGAGAGGTTACGAGCAGTACTTC. This gives the protein CASSFSGRGYEQYF.

The count of this clone is one. The chain links TRBV6-6 to TRBJ2-5; the D is unclear. Trimming cost V 3 bases and J 3 bases, with 11 bases left between them. The CDR3 is 14 amino acids. CDR1 and CDR2 from the germline V gene are MNHNY and SVGAGI (reference sequence). CDR3 in amino acids: CASSYNGPKETQYF. The CDR3 region has the DNA TGTGCCAGCAGTTATAACGGCCCAAAAGAGACCCAGTACTTC.

The gene calls are TRBV11-2 and TRBJ2-7, with unresolved D. CDR3 length: 15 amino acids. Trimming stripped 5 bases from V and 1 base from J, with 15 bases between. CDR1 SGHAT and CDR2 FQNNGV come from the germline V gene. CDR3 loop: CASSPRPVESYEQYF. The CDR3 bases are TGTGCCAGCAGCCCGCGTCCAGTTGAGTCCTACGAGCAGTACTTC. Drawing the rest from reference TRBV11-2 and TRBJ2-7, the complete variable domain is EAGVAQSPRYKIIEKRQSVAFWCNPISGHATLYWYQQILGQGPKLLIQFQNNGVVDDSQLPKDRFSAERLKGVDSTLKIQPAKLEDSAVYLCASSPRPVESYEQYFGPGTRLTVT.

The chain joins TRBV10-3 to TRBJ2-3; no definite D call. Looked up from germline, CDR1 is ENHRY and CDR2 is SYGVKD. Trimming pared 3 bases from V and 0 bases from J, leaving 10 bases between. This CDR3 is built from 15 residues. Written as DNA, the CDR3 is TGTGCCATCAGTGACAGCGAAACTAGCACAGATACGCAGTATTTT. Translation: CAISDSETSTDTQYF.